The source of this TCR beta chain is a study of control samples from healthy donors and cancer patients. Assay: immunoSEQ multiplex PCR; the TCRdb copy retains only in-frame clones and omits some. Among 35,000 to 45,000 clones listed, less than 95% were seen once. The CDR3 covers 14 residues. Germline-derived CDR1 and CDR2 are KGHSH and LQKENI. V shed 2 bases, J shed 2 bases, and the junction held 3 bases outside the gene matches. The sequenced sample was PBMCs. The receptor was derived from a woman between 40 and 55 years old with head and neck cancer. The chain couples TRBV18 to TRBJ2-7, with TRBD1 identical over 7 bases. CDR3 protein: CASSPEGAAYEQYF. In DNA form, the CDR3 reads TGTGCCAGCTCACCAGAGGGGGCTGCCTACGAGCAGTACTTC. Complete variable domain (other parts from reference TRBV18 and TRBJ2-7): NAGVMQNPRHLVRRRGQEARLRCSPMKGHSHVYWYRQLPEEGLKFMVYLQKENIIDESGMPKERFSAEFPKEGPSILRIQQVVRGDSAAYFCASSPEGAAYEQYFGPGTRLTVT.